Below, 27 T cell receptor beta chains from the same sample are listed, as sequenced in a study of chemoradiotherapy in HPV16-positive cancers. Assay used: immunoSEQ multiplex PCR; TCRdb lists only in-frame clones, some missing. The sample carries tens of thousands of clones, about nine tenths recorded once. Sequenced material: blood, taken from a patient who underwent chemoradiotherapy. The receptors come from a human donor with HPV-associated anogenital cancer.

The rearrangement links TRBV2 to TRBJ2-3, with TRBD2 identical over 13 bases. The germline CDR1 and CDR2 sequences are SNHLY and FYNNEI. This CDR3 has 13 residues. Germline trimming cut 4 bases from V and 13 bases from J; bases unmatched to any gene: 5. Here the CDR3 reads CASSVGLAGEEYF. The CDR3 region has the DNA TGTGCCAGCAGTGTAGGACTAGCGGGGGAGGAGTATTTT.

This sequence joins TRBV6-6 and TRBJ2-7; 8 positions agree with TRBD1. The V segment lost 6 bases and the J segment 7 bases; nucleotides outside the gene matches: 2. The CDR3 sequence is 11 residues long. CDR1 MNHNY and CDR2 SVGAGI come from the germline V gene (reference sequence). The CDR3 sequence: CASSRQGEQYF. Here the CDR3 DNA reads TGTGCCAGCAGCCGACAGGGGGAGCAGTACTTC.

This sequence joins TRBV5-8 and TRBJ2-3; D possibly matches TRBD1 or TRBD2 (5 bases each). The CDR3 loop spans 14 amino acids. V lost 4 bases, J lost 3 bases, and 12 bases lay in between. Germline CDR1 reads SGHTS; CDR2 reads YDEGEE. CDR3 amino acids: CASSPGTDTDTQYF. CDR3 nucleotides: TGTGCCAGCAGCCCTGGGACGGATACAGATACGCAGTATTTT.

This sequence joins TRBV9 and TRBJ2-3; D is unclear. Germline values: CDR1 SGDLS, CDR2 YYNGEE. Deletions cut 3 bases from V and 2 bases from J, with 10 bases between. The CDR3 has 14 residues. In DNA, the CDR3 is TGTGCCAGCAGCGCCAGGCAGATCACAGATACGCAGTATTTT. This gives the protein CASSARQITDTQYF. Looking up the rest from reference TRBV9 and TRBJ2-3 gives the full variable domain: DSGVTQTPKHLITATGQRVTLRCSPRSGDLSVYWYQQSLDQGLQFLIQYYNGEERAKGNILERFSAQQFPDLHSELNLSSLELGDSALYFCASSARQITDTQYFGPGTRLTVL.

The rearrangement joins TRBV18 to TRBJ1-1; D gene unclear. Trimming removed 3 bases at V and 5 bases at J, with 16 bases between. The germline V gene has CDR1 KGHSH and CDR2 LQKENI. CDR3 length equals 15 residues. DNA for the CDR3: TGTGCCAGCTCACCGCGCGACGTCCCGGGGACTGAAGCTTTCTTT. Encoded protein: CASSPRDVPGTEAFF.

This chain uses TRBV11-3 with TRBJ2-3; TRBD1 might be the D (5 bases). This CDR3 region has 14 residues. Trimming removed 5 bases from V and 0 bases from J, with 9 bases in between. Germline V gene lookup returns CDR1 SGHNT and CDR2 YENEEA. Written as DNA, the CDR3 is TGTGCCAGCAGCCTTGGACAAAGCACAGATACGCAGTATTTT. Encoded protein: CASSLGQSTDTQYF.

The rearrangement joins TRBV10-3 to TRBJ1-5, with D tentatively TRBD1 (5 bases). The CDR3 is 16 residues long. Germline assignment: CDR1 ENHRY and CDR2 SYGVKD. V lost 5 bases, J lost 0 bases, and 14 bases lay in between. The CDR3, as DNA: TGTGCCATCAGTCTAGGACACCTTTATAGCAATCAGCCCCAGCATTTT. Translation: CAISLGHLYSNQPQHF.

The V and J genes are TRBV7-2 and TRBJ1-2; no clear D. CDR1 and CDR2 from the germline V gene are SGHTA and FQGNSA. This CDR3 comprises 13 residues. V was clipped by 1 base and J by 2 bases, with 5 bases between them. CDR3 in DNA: TGTGCCAGCAGCTTAGACCTAAACTATGGCTACACCTTC. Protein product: CASSLDLNYGYTF.

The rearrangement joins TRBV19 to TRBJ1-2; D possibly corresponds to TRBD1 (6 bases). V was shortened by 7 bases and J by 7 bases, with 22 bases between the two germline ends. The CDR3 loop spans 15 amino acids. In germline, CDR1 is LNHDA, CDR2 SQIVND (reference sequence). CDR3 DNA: TGTGCCAGTAACTCGGGATACTACAGGGAGGGTGGCTACACCTTC. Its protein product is CASNSGYYREGGYTF.

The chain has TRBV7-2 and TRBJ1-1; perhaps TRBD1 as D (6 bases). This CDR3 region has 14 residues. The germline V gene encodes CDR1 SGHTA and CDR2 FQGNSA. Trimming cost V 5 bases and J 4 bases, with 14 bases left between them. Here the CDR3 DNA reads TGTGCCAGCAGCCCGGGGGGGGCCGGCACTGAAGCTTTCTTT. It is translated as CASSPGGAGTEAFF.

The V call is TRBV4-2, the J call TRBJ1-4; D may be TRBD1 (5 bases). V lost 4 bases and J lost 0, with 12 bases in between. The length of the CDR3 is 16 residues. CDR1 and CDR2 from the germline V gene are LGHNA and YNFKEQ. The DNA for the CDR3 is TGTGCCAGCAGCCTCACAGGTTCTGCAACTAATGAAAAACTGTTTTTT. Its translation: CASSLTGSATNEKLFF.

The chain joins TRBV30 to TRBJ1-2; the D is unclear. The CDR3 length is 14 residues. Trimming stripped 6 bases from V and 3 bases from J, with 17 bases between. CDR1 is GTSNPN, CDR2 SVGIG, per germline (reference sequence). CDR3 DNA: TGTGCCTGCCCTTCCGTGGGCAGCTACTATGGCTACACCTTC. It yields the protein CACPSVGSYYGYTF. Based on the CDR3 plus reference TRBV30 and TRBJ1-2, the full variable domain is SQTIHQWPATLVQPVGSPLSLECTVEGTSNPNLYWYRQAAGRGLQLLFYSVGIGQISSEVPQNLSASRPQDRQFILSSKKLLLSDSGFYLCACPSVGSYYGYTFGSGTRLTVV.

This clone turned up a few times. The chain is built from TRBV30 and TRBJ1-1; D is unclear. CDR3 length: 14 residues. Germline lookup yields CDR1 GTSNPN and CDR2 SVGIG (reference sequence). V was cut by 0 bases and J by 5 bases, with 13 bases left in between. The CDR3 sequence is CAWSVAAGETEAFF. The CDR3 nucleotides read TGTGCCTGGAGTGTAGCTGCCGGGGAGACTGAAGCTTTCTTT.

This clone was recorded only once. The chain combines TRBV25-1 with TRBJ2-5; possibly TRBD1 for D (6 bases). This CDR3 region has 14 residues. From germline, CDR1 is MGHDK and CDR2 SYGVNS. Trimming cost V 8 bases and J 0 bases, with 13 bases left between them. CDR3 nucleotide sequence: TGTGCCAGCTCGAGTCAGGGGTACCAAGAGACCCAGTACTTC. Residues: CASSSQGYQETQYF.

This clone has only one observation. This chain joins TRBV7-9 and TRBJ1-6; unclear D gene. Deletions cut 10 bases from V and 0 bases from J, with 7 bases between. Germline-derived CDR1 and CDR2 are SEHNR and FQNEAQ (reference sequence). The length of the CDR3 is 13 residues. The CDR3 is CAIPYSYNSPLHF. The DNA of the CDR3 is TGTGCCATCCCTTACTCCTATAATTCACCCCTCCACTTT.

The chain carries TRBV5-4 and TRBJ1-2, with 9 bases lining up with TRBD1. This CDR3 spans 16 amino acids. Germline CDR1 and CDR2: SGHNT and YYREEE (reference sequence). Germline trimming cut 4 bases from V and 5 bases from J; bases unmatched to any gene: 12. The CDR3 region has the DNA TGTGCCAGCAGCACGGACAGGGGAAATGTTTTGTATGGCTACACCTTC. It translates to CASSTDRGNVLYGYTF.

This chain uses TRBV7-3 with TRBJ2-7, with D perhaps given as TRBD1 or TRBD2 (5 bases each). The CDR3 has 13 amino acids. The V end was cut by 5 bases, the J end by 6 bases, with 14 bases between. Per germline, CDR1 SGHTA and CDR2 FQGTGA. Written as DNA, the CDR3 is TGTGCCAGCAGCCCGGGACCCAGCGGCGAGCAGTACTTC. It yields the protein CASSPGPSGEQYF.

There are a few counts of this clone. CDR3 bases: TGTGCCAGCAGGTACAGGGGAGAGCAGCCCCAGCATTTT. Protein product: CASRYRGEQPQHF. The V and J genes are TRBV9 and TRBJ1-5; 7 positions agree with TRBD1. The germline gives CDR1 SGDLS, CDR2 YYNGEE. The CDR3 totals 13 residues. Unmatched junction bases numbered 6, after V lost 5 bases and J lost 7 bases.

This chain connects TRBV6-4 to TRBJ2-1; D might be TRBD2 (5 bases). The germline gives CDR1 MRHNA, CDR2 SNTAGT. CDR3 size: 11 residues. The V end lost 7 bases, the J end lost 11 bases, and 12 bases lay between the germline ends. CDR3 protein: CASIVPGKQFF. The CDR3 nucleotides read TGTGCCAGCATCGTACCGGGGAAGCAGTTCTTC.

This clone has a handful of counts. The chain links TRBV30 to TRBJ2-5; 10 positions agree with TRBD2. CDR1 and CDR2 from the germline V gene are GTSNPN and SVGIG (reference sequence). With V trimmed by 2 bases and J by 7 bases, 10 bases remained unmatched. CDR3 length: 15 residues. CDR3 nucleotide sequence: TGTGCCTGGAGTCCGTCGGGACTAGCGACGGTGACCCAGTACTTC. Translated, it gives CAWSPSGLATVTQYF.

The DNA for the CDR3 is TGTGCCAGCAGTTTAGTCGGGAGGGCCTCCGGGGAGCTGTTTTTT. Amino acids: CASSLVGRASGELFF. The chain combines TRBV27 with TRBJ2-2; TRBD2 matches 8 bases. CDR1 MNHEY and CDR2 SMNVEV come from the germline V gene (reference sequence). V trimming: 2 bases; J trimming: 6 bases; junction bases outside the gene matches: 5. This CDR3 comprises 15 residues.

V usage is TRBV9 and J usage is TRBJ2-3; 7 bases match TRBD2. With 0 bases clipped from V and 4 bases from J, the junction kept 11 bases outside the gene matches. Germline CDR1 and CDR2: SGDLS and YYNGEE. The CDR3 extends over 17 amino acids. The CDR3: CASSVATGGSVADTQYF. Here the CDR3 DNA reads TGTGCCAGCAGCGTAGCTACTGGCGGGAGTGTCGCAGATACGCAGTATTTT.

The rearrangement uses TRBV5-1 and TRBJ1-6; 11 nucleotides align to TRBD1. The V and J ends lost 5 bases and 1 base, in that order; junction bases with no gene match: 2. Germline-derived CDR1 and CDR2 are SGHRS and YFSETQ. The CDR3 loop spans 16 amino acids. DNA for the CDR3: TGCGCCAGCAGAGGACAGGGGGCTTCCTATAATTCACCCCTCCACTTT. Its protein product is CASRGQGASYNSPLHF.

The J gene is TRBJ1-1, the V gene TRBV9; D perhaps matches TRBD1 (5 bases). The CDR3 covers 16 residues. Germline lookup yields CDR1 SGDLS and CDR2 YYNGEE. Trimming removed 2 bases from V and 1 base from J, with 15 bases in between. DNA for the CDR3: TGTGCCAGCAGCGTTGGGAGAAGGGGCGGGAACACTGAAGCTTTCTTT. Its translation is CASSVGRRGGNTEAFF.

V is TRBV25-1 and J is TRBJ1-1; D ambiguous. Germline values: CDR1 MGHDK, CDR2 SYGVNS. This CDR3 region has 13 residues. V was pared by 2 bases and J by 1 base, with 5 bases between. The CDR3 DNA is TGTGCCAGCAGTGAACTATCGAACACTGAAGCTTTCTTT. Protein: CASSELSNTEAFF.

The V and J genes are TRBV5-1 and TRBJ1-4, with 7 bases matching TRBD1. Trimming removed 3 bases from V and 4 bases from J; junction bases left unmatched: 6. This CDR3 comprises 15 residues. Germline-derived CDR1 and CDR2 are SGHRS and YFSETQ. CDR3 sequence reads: CASSSTDRNNEKLFF. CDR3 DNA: TGCGCCAGCAGCTCAACGGACAGGAATAATGAAAAACTGTTTTTT. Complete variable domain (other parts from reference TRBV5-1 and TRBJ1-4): KAGVTQTPRYLIKTRGQQVTLSCSPISGHRSVSWYQQTPGQGLQFLFEYFSETQRNKGNFPGRFSGRQFSNSRSEMNVSTLELGDSALYLCASSSTDRNNEKLFFGSGTQLSVL.

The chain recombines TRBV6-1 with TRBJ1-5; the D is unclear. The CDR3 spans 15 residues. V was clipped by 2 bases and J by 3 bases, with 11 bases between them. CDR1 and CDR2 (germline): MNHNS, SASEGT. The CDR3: CASSENGLVNQPQHF. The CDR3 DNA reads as TGTGCCAGCAGTGAAAACGGGCTCGTCAATCAGCCCCAGCATTTT.